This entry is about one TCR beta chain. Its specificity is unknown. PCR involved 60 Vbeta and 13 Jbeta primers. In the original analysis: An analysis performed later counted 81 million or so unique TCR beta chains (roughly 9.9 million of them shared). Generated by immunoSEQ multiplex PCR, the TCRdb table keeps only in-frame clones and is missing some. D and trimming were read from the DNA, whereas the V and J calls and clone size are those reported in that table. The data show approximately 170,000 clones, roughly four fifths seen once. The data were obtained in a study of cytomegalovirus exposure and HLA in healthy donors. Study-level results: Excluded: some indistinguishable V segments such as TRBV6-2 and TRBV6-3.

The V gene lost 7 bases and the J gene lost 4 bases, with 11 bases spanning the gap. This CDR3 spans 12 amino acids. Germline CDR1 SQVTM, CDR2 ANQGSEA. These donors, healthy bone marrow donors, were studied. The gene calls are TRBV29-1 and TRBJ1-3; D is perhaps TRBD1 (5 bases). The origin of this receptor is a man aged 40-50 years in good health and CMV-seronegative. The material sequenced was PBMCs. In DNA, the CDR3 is TGCAGCGCCCCGGGGGGAGGAAACACCATATATTTT. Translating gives CSAPGGGNTIYF.